Following are 14 T cell receptor beta chains from one sample sequenced in a study of low-dose radiotherapy and immunotherapy resistance in tumors. The time point here: after trial treatment. The treatment denotes: LDRT plus nivolumab, ipilimumab, low-dose cyclophosphamide and aspirin (RACIN trial). First-strand cDNA used TRAV- and TRBV-specific primers, covering alpha and beta chains. Amplification of TCRs used a constant-region primer and V-primer adapter for around 19 PCR cycles. TCRdb ran MiXCR on the reads and lists one entry per CDR3 protein. This sample carries 95,000 to 100,000 distinct CDR3 sequences, around 20% of them seen once, and the ten largest clones take over 3.5%. The sequencing used PBMCs, collected after low-dose radiotherapy plus immunotherapy. These receptors all stem from a male donor with prostate cancer.

This clonotype has only a few counts. The CDR3 DNA sequence: TGCAGTGCCCGCCCCGTTAGCGGGGGTGGCGAGCAGTACTTC. Translation: CSARPVSGGGEQYF. The chain has TRBV20-1 and TRBJ2-7, with 9 nucleotides matching TRBD2. Looked up from germline, CDR1 is DFQATT and CDR2 is SNEGSKA (reference sequence). J lost 6 bases, V lost 6 bases, and 12 bases had no gene match. The CDR3 spans 14 residues.

This clonotype was recorded at least ten times. The CDR3 sequence: CASSPAGGELEQYF. The DNA of the CDR3 is TGCGCCAGCAGCCCGGCGGGAGGGGAGCTCGAGCAGTACTTC. The chain carries TRBV5-1 and TRBJ2-7; 9 bases match TRBD2. The germline gives CDR1 SGHRS, CDR2 YFSETQ. The CDR3 runs 14 residues. V was pared by 4 bases and J by 6 bases, with 8 bases of the junction left unmatched. Drawing the rest from reference TRBV5-1 and TRBJ2-7, the complete variable domain is KAGVTQTPRYLIKTRGQQVTLSCSPISGHRSVSWYQQTPGQGLQFLFEYFSETQRNKGNFPGRFSGRQFSNSRSEMNVSTLELGDSALYLCASSPAGGELEQYFGPGTRLTVT.

A few counts support this clonotype. The limits of the CDR3 on the DNA are not certain, so only TCRdb's listed CDR3 is given. The chain carries TRBV5-1 and TRBJ2-2; TRBD2, the D gene given by the table, was not confirmed from the DNA. The CDR3 spans 16 residues, counting both ends. Germline CDR1 is SGHRS and CDR2 is YFSETQ. CDR3 in amino acids: CASFSGGNTGELFFFF.

With respect to this clonotype: This probably arose from a read error, given a far larger clone one base away. V is TRBV6-1 and J is TRBJ2-5; no reliable D call. V was trimmed by 10 bases and J by 11 bases, leaving 23 bases between them. This CDR3 comprises 13 residues. Germline V gene lookup returns CDR1 MNHNS and CDR2 SASEGT. The CDR3 bases are TGTGCCAACTCCCCGACAACCTACAATGAGCAGTACTTC. Encoded protein: CANSPTTYNEQYF.

This clonotype was seen repeatedly, ten times or more. The gene calls are TRBV6-6 and TRBJ1-5; TRBD1 matches at 7 bases. Per the germline V gene, CDR1 is MNHNY and CDR2 is SVGAGI (reference sequence). This CDR3 has 14 amino acids. J gave up 6 bases and V 2 bases, and 4 bases lay outside the gene matches. The CDR3 loop reads CASSYNRGSQPQHF. The CDR3 region has the DNA TGTGCCAGCAGTTACAACAGGGGCAGTCAGCCCCAGCATTTT.

Only a few counts were recorded for this clonotype. The chain links TRBV3-1 to TRBJ1-6; a weak D match, TRBD1 (5 bases). Per the germline V gene, CDR1 is LGHDT and CDR2 is YNNKEL (reference sequence). The V gene lost 3 bases and the J gene lost 5 bases, with 17 bases spanning the gap. The CDR3 runs 17 residues. CDR3 DNA: TGTGCCAGCAGCCACTCCAAAGGGACCGCCGATAATTCACCCCTCCACTTT. Protein sequence: CASSHSKGTADNSPLHF.

At least ten counts were recorded for this clonotype. The V gene is TRBV3-1, the J gene TRBJ2-7; 7 nucleotides align to TRBD1. Trimming took 6 bases from V and 6 from J; bases not matched to a gene: 14. The CDR3 runs to 15 residues. CDR1 LGHDT and CDR2 YNNKEL come from the germline V gene (reference sequence). In DNA, the CDR3 is TGTGCCAGCAGATCGACAGGGATCTACATAGGCGAGCAGTACTTC. As protein: CASRSTGIYIGEQYF.

Ten or more counts support this clonotype. The chain couples TRBV29-1 to TRBJ2-7, with D unresolved. The V and J ends lost 0 bases and 1 base respectively, with 4 bases between them. CDR1 is SQVTM and CDR2 is ANQGSEA in the germline V gene. The CDR3 runs to 12 residues. The CDR3 spells CSVEEGSYEQYF. The CDR3 DNA reads as TGCAGCGTTGAAGAAGGATCCTACGAGCAGTACTTC.

This clonotype was observed a handful of times. V is TRBV6-6 and J is TRBJ2-7; TRBD1 agrees at 7 bases. V was pared by 8 bases and J by 6 bases, with 7 bases of the junction left unmatched. This CDR3 comprises 12 residues. Germline values: CDR1 MNHNY, CDR2 SVGAGI (reference sequence). This CDR3 is CASGRGLTEQYF. In DNA, the CDR3 is TGTGCCAGCGGTAGGGGGCTGACCGAGCAGTACTTC.

In its sample, this clonotype was seen a few times. A far larger clone lies a single base away; this is likely a read error. The chain uses TRBV25-1 and TRBJ1-3; D is uncertain. With 5 bases removed from V and 2 bases from J, the gap between germline ends came to 1 base. Per germline, CDR1 MGHDK and CDR2 SYGVNS. CDR3 length: 11 amino acids. The CDR3 DNA reads as TGTGCCAGCAGTCCTGGAAACACCATATATTTT. Translating gives CASSPGNTIYF. Full variable domain (rest looked up from reference TRBV25-1 and TRBJ1-3): EADIYQTPRYLVIGTGKKITLECSQTMGHDKMYWYQQDPGMELHLIHYSYGVNSTEKGDLSSESTVSRIRTEHFPLTLESARPSHTSQYLCASSPGNTIYFGEGSWLTVV.

The chain links TRBV7-9 to TRBJ2-7, with D possibly being TRBD1 (5 bases). The germline V gene encodes CDR1 SEHNR and CDR2 FQNEAQ (reference sequence). The V gene lost 1 base and the J gene lost 0 bases, with 7 bases spanning the gap. The CDR3 is made up of 14 amino acids. The CDR3 loop is CASSLVQGSYEQYF. CDR3 sequence (DNA): TGTGCCAGCAGCTTAGTTCAGGGCTCCTACGAGCAGTACTTC.

This chain links TRBV2 with TRBJ1-2; D unclear. With 1 base removed from V and 2 bases from J, the gap between germline ends came to 8 bases. This CDR3 is 14 amino acids long. Germline assignment: CDR1 SNHLY and CDR2 FYNNEI. In nucleotides, the CDR3 is TGTGCCAGCAGTGAAGGGGCGGGGAACTATGGCTACACCTTC. Amino acids: CASSEGAGNYGYTF.

The genes are TRBV6-2 or TRBV6-3 and TRBJ1-1; 7 bases map to TRBD1. This CDR3 is 14 amino acids long. Losses at the gene ends were 5 bases for V and 12 bases for J; bases not matched to a gene: 15. CDR1 MNHEY and CDR2 SVGEGT come from the germline V gene. Here the CDR3 DNA reads TGTGCCAGCAGTGCAGCGACGGGGCAGGGGGTAACTTTCTTT. Amino acid sequence: CASSAATGQGVTFF.

This clonotype was detected many times. The chain couples TRBV20-1 to TRBJ2-7; possibly TRBD1 for D (7 bases). This CDR3 region has 15 residues. CDR1 is DFQATT and CDR2 is SNEGSKA in the germline V gene (reference sequence). V was clipped by 5 bases and J by 0 bases, with 17 bases between them. The CDR3 loop is CSAQGVRESSYEQYF. The CDR3 bases are TGCAGTGCTCAGGGGGTCCGGGAGAGCTCCTACGAGCAGTACTTC.